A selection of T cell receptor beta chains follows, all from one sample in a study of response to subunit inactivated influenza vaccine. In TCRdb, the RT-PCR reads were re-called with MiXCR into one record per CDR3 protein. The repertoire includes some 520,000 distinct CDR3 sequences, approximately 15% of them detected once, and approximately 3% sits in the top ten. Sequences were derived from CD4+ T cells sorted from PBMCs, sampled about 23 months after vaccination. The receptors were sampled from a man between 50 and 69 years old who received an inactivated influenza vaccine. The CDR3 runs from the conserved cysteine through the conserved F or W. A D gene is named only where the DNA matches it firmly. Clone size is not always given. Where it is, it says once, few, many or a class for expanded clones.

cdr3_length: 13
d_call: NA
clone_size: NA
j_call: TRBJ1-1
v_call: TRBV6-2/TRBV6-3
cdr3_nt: TGTGCCAGCAGTTACTTCGGGGGCACTGAAGCTTTCTTT
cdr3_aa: CASSYFGGTEAFF

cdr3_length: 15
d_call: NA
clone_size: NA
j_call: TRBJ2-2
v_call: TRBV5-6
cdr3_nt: TGTGCCAGCAGCACCCGGGTTTCCTCGGCCGGGGAGCTGTTTTTT
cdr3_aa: CASSTRVSSAGELFF

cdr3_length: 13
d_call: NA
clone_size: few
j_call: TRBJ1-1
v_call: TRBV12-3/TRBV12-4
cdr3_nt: TGTGCCAGCAGTTTAAGCTGGGGCGGAGAAGCTTTCTTT
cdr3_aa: CASSLSWGGEAFF

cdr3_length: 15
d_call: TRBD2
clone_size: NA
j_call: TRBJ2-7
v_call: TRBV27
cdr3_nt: TGTGCCAGCAGTGGATCCGGGACTAGCGACTACGAGCAGTACTTC
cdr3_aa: CASSGSGTSDYEQYF

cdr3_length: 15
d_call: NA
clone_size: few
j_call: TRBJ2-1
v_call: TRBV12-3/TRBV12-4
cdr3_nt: TGTGCCAGCAGTTTCGGAGACCTATCCTACAATGAGCAGTTCTTC
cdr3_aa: CASSFGDLSYNEQFF

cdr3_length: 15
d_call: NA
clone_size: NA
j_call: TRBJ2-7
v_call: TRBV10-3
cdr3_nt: TGTGCCATCAGTGAAGACGGAGGGAGCTCCTACGAGCAGTACTTC
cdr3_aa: CAISEDGGSSYEQYF

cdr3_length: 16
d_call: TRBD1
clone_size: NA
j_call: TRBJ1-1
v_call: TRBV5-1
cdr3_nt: TGCGCCAGCAGCTTTGGAAGGACAGGGCGGGACACTGAAGCTTTCTTT
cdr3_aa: CASSFGRTGRDTEAFF

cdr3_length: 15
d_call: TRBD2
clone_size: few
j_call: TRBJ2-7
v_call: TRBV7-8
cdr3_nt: TGTGCCAGCAGCTTAGTTCTAGCGGGGTACTACGAGCAGTACTTC
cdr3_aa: CASSLVLAGYYEQYF

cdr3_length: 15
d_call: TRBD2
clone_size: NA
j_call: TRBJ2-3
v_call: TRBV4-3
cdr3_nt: TGCGCCAGCAGCCAAAGCGGGGCGGGCACAGATACGCAGTATTTT
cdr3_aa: CASSQSGAGTDTQYF

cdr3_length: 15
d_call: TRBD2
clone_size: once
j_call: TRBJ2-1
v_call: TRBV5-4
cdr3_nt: TGTGCCAGTCTTGCCTCGACGGGAGGTGGGGATGAGCAGTTCTTC
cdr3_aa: CASLASTGGGDEQFF

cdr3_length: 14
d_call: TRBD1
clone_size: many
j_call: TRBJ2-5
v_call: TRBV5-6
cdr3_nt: TGTGCCAGCAGCCCCCAGGGGGTTAAAGAGACCCAGTACTTC
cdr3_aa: CASSPQGVKETQYF

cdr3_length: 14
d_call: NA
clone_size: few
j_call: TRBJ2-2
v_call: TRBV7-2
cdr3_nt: TGTGCCAGCAGCCCAGGCGTCATCACCGGGGAGCTGTTTTTT
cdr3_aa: CASSPGVITGELFF